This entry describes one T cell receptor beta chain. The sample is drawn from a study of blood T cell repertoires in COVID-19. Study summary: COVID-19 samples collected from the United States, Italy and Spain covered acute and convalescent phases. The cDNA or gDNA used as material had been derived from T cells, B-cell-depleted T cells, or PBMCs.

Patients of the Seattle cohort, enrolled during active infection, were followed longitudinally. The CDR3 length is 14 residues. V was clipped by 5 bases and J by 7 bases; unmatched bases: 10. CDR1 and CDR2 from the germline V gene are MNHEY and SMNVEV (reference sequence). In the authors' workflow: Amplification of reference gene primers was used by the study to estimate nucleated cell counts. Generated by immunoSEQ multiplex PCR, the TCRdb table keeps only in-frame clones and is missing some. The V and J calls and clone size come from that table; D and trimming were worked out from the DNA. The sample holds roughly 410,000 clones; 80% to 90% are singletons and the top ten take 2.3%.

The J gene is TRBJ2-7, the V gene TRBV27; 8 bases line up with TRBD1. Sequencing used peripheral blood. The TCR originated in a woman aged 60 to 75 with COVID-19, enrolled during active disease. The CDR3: CASSHRTGSLEQYF. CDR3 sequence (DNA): TGTGCCAGCAGTCACCGGACAGGGAGTTTGGAGCAGTACTTC.